This T cell receptor beta chain emerged from a study of CD8+ T cells in alopecia areata (dated by TCRdb to between 2017 and 2018). With regard to the full study: Skin from C3H/HeJ donors with spontaneous alopecia (roughly 6-13 months old) was grafted onto female C3H/HeJ recipients that were 7-10 weeks old. In both human patients and the C3H/HeJ mouse model, the study applied high-throughput TCRbeta sequencing to look at T cell clonal expansion in alopecia areata. On the human side, TCRbeta sequencing was run on scalp tissue and on sorted CD4+ and CD8+ peripheral blood T cells from healthy controls and from alopecia areata patients with either patchy or totalis/universalis disease. Scalp clonality was compared across normal scalp (n=4), patchy alopecia areata scalp (n=8), and alopecia totalis/universalis scalp (n=8). RNA was obtained with the PAXgene miRNA kit for fixed scalp, the miRNeasy kit for PBMCs, and the RNeasy kit for mouse skin. TCRbeta CDR3 regions were amplified by immunoSEQ multiplex PCR with 35 Vbeta forward and 13 Jbeta reverse primers.

In regard to this clone: Its antigen is currently not known. The gene names and germline sequences used here belong to the mouse. The read ends 4 residues early relative to the CDR3; the germline J gene fills the gap.

Pooled mouse cutaneous lymph node cells were stained for CD4, CD8alpha, NKG2D, NKG2ACE and other markers, then sorted on a BD Influx. CDR1 and CDR2, looked up from the germline V gene, are NSHNY and SYGAGN. V loses 0 bases at its end and J loses 2 bases; junction bases beyond the gene matches: 7. Inclusive of the bounding cysteine and phenylalanine, the CDR3 is 17 residues long. Only the CDR3 bases that were read are kept: 39 of them, in frame from base 1. Preparation of the library involved the immunoSEQ multiplex PCR assay. For TCR sequencing, RNA was extracted from every sample and reverse transcribed into cDNA to serve as template. First-strand cDNA was synthesized using SuperScript III with a 2:1 mix of oligo-dT and random hexamers. A synthetic immune receptor repertoire was used to measure amplification bias, and any remaining bias was corrected computationally. Libraries were sequenced on Illumina HiSeq using 60 bp reads that covered the CDR3 and were read from J toward V. The original methods were these. After raw reads were preprocessed to remove errors, the CDR3 was defined following IMGT conventions as running from the conserved cysteine to phenylalanine. To get clonality, Shannon entropy was normalized by log2 of the number of productive unique TCRs and the result was subtracted from 1. Scalp TCRbeta sequences were cross-referenced with sorted blood CD4 and CD8 repertoires so that the CD4 or CD8 identity of scalp clones could be inferred. Here the immuneACCESS table is served through TCRdb, limited to in-frame sequences with V and J called. Missing clones are a known gap in these copies; in checked studies unresolved V genes cover under half, and the rest lacks a known reason. That table supplies the V and J calls and clone size; D and trimming were determined from the DNA. The table notes over 250,000 clones here, none of them singletons. The ten largest clones represent 1.2% of the sample.

Overall study outcomes, separate from this receptor: Unlike mouse skin, where gammadelta T cells dominate, normal human skin contains resident alphabeta T cells that get sequenced too, which complicates analysis of the scalp TCR repertoire. Compared with normal scalp, lesional scalp, particularly in alopecia totalis/universalis, had higher clonality and more expanded CD8+ clones, which suggests antigenic drive. Shared TCR sequences between patients were less evident than in mice, which may be partly attributable to HLA diversity in the patient population.

Sequencing was carried out using CD4+ T cells sorted from a lymph node. In this chain, TRBV13-1 is recombined with TRBJ2-5, with 9 middle bases fitting TRBD2. This TCR came from a C3H/HeJ mouse with alopecia areata. Mice from this strain have the MHC haplotype H2-k. The CDR3 region has the sequence CASSDALGGWGQDTQYF. The CDR3 DNA, read in part, is TGTGCCAGCAGTGATGCACTGGGGGGCTGGGGCCAAGAC.